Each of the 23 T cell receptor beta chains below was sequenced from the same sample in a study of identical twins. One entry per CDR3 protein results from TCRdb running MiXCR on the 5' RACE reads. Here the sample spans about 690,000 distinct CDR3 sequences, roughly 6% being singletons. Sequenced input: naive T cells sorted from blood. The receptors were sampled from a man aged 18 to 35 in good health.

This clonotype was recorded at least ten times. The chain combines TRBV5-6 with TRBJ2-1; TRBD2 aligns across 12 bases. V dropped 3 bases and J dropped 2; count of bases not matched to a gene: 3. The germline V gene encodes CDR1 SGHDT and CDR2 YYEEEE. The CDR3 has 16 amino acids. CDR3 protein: CASSSSSGGAYNEQFF. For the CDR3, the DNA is TGTGCCAGCAGCTCCTCTAGCGGGGGGGCCTACAATGAGCAGTTCTTC.

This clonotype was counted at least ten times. CDR3 in amino acids: CASRNRDTGELFF. The CDR3 bases are TGTGCCAGCAGGAATAGAGACACCGGGGAGCTGTTTTTT. The rearrangement uses TRBV11-2 and TRBJ2-2; unclear D gene. The CDR3 extends over 13 amino acids. V lost 6 bases to trimming and J lost 3 bases, with 8 bases between them. The V gene's germline CDR1 is SGHAT and CDR2 FQNNGV. Together with reference TRBV11-2 and TRBJ2-2, the CDR3 gives the full variable domain: EAGVAQSPRYKIIEKRQSVAFWCNPISGHATLYWYQQILGQGPKLLIQFQNNGVVDDSQLPKDRFSAERLKGVDSTLKIQPAKLEDSAVYLCASRNRDTGELFFGEGSRLTVL.

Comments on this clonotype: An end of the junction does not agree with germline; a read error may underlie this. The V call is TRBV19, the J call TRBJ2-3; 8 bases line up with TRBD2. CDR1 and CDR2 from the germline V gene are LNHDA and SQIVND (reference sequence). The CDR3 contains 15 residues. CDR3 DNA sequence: TGTGCCAGTAGTAGCACTAGCGGCAGCACAGATGCGCAGTATTTT. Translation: CASSSTSGSTDAQYF. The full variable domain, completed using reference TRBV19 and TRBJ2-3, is DGGITQSPKYLFRKEGQNVTLSCEQNLNHDAMYWYRQDPGQGLRLIYYSQIVNDFQKGDIAEGYSVSREKKESFPLTVTSAQKNPTAFYLCASSSTSGSTDAQYFGPGTRLTVL.

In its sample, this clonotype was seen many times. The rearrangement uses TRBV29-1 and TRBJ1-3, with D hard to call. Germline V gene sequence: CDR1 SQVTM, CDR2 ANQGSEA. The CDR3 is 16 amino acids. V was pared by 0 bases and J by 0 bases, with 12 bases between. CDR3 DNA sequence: TGCAGCGTTGAAGATCTCGGCGTCAGCTCTGGAAACACCATATATTTT. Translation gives CSVEDLGVSSGNTIYF.

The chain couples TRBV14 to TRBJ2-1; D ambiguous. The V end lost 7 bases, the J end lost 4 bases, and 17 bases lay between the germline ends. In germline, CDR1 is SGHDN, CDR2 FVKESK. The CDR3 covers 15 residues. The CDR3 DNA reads TGTGCCAGCACACCGGTATCCATCGAATACAATGAGCAGTTCTTC. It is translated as CASTPVSIEYNEQFF.

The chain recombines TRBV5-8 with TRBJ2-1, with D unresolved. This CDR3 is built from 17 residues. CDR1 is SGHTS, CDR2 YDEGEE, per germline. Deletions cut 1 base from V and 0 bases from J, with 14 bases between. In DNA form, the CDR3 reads TGTGCCAGCAGCTTGTTTCCCTGGGAAAGCTCCTACAATGAGCAGTTCTTC. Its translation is CASSLFPWESSYNEQFF.

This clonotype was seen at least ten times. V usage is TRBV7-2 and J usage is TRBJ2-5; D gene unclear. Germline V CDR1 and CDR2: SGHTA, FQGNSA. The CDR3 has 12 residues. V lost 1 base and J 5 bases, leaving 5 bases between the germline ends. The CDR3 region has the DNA TGTGCCAGCAGCTTAGGTTACGAGACCCAGTACTTC. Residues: CASSLGYETQYF.

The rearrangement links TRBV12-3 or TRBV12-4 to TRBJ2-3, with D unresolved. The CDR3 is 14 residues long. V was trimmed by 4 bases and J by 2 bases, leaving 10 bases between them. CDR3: CASSSFPATDTQYF. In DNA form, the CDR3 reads TGTGCCAGCAGTTCGTTCCCGGCCACAGATACGCAGTATTTT.

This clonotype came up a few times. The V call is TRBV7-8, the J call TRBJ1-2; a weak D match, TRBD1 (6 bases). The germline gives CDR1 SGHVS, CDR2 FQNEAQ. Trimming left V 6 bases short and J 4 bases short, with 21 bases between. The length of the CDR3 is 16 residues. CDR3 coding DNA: TGTGCCAGCAGGCCTAGTCGGGACACCTTTGCCTATGGCTACACCTTC. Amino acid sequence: CASRPSRDTFAYGYTF.

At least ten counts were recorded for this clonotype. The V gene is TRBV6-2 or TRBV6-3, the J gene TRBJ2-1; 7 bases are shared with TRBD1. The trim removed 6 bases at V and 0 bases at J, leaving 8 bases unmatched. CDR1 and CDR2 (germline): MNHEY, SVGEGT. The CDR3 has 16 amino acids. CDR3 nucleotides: TGTGCCAGCAGCCTCACCGGGACAGCCTCCTACAATGAGCAGTTCTTC. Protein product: CASSLTGTASYNEQFF.

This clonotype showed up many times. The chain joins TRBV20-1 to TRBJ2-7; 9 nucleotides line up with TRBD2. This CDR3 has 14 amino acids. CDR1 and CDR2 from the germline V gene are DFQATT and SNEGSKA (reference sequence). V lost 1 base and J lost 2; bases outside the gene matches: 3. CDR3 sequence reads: CSARVAGVPYEQYF. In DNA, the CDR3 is TGCAGTGCTAGAGTAGCGGGAGTCCCCTACGAGCAGTACTTC.

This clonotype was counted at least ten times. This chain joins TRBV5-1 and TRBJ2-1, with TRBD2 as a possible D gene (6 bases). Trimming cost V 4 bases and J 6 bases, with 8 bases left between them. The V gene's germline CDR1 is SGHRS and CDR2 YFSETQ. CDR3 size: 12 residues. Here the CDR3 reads CASSDSGNEQFF. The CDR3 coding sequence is TGCGCCAGCAGCGATAGCGGCAATGAGCAGTTCTTC.

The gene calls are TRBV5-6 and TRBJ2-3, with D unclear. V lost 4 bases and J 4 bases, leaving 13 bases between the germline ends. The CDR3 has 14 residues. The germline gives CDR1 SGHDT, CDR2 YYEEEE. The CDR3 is CASSPLGKADTQYF. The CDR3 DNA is TGTGCCAGCAGCCCGCTGGGTAAGGCAGATACGCAGTATTTT.

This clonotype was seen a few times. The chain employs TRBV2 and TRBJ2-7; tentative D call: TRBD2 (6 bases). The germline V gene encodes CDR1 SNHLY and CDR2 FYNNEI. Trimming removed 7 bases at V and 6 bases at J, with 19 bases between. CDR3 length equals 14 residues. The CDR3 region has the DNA TGTGCCAGCATTGAGGGGACTGGGATGGGCGAGCAGTACTTC. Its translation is CASIEGTGMGEQYF. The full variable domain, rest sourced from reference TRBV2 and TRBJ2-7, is EPEVTQTPSHQVTQMGQEVILRCVPISNHLYFYWYRQILGQKVEFLVSFYNNEISEKSEIFDDQFSVERPDGSNFTLKIRSTKLEDSAMYFCASIEGTGMGEQYFGPGTRLTVT.

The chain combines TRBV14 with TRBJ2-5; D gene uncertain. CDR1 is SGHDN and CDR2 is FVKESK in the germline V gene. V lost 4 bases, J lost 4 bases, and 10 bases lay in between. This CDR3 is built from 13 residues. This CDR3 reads CASSPRMRETQYF. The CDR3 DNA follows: TGTGCCAGCAGCCCAAGGATGCGAGAGACCCAGTACTTC.

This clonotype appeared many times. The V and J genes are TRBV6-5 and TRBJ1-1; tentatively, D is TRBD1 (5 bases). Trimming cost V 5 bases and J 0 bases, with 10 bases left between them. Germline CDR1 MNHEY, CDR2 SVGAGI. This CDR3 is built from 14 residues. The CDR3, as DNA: TGTGCCAGCAGTAACACAGGATTGAACACTGAAGCTTTCTTT. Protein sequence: CASSNTGLNTEAFF.

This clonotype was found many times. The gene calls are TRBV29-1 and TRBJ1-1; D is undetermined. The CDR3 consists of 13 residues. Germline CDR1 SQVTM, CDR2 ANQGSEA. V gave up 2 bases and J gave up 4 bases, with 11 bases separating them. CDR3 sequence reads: CSVETASSTEAFF. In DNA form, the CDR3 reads TGCAGCGTTGAAACTGCCTCGAGCACTGAAGCTTTCTTT. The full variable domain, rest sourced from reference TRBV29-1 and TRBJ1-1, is SAVISQKPSRDICQRGTSLTIQCQVDSQVTMMFWYRQQPGQSLTLIATANQGSEATYESGFVIDKFPISRPNLTFSTLTVSNMSPEDSSIYLCSVETASSTEAFFGQGTRLTVV.

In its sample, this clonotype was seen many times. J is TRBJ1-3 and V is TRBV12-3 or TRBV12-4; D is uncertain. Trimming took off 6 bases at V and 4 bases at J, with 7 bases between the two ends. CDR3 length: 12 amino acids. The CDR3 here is CASSVGGNTIYF. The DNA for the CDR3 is TGTGCCAGCAGCGTAGGAGGAAACACCATATATTTT.

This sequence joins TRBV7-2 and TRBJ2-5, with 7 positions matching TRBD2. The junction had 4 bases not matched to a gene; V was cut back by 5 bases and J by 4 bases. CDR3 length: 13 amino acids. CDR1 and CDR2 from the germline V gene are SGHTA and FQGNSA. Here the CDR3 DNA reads TGTGCCAGCAGCCGGACTAGTACAGAGACCCAGTACTTC. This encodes CASSRTSTETQYF.

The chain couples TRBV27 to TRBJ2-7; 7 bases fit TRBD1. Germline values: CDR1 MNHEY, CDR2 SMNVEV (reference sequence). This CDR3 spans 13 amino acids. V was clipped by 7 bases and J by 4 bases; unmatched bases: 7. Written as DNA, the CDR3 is TGTGCCAGCAAGGGACAGTCGAATTACGAGCAGTACTTC. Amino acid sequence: CASKGQSNYEQYF.

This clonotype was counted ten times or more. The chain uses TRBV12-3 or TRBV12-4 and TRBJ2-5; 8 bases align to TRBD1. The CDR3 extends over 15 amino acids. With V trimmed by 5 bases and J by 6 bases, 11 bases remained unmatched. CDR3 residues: CASSLYRDRHQTQYF. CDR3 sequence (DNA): TGTGCCAGCAGTCTTTACCGGGACAGGCACCAGACCCAGTACTTC.

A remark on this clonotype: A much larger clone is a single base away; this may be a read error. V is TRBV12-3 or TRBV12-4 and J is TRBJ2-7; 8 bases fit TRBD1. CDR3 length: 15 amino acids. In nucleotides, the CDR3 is TGTTCCAGCAGTGGGGGACAGGCCCTTTCCTACGAGCAGTACTTC. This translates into CSSSGGQALSYEQYF.

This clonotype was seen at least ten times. CDR3 region: CASSYSDREAGYTF. The CDR3, as DNA: TGTGCCAGCAGTTACAGCGACAGGGAGGCTGGCTACACCTTC. The gene calls are TRBV6-5 and TRBJ1-2; the match to TRBD1 covers 7 bases. Germline CDR1 reads MNHEY; CDR2 reads SVGAGI. The V segment lost 2 bases and the J segment 7 bases; nucleotides outside the gene matches: 7. The CDR3 contains 14 residues.